This T cell receptor (beta chain) comes out of a study of identifying expanded T cells in peripheral blood. This CDR3 has 13 residues. Trimming left V 4 bases short and J 4 bases short, with 13 bases between. Germline CDR1 GTSNPN, CDR2 SVGIG (reference sequence). The assay was immunoSEQ multiplex PCR, and TCRdb's table has in-frame clones only and misses some. The sample yields 81,000 or so clones, 80% to 85% seen once. The clonotype originates from a person aged 18-70 years in good health. Sequencing was carried out using blood. The V gene is TRBV30, the J gene TRBJ1-2; unclear D gene. The CDR3 DNA follows: TGTGCCTGGACTCCAGCCGCTGGCTATGGCTACACCTTC. Translating gives CAWTPAAGYGYTF.